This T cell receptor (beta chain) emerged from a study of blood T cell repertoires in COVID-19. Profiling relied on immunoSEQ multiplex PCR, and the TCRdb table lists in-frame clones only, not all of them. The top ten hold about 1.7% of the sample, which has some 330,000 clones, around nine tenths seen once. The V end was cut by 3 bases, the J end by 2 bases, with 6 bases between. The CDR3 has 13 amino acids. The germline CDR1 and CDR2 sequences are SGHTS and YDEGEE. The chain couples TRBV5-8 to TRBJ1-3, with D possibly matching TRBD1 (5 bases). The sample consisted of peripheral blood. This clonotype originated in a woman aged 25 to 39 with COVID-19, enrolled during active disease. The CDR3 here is CASSWGAGNTIYF. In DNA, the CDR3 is TGTGCCAGCAGCTGGGGGGCTGGAAACACCATATATTTT.